This passage covers 20 T cell receptor beta chains from one sample sequenced in a study of blood T cell repertoires in COVID-19. Using immunoSEQ multiplex PCR, the repertoire was profiled, and TCRdb retains in-frame clones only, with some absent. The data hold tens of thousands of clones, with approximately 90% observed a single time. The sequencing sample was made of peripheral blood. The source of these receptors is a human donor in a cohort sampled during active COVID-19.

In nucleotides, the CDR3 is TGTGCCAGCTCACCCGGAGGGGCTAATCAGCCCCAGCATTTT. Translating it yields CASSPGGANQPQHF. The chain combines TRBV18 with TRBJ1-5; D perhaps matches TRBD1 (5 bases). Per germline, CDR1 KGHSH and CDR2 LQKENI. The CDR3 length is 14 residues. V lost 3 bases and J lost 4, with 10 bases in between.

V and J are TRBV19 and TRBJ1-4; D uncertain. V gave up 6 bases and J gave up 6 bases, with 8 bases separating them. This CDR3 region has 12 residues. Germline CDR1 is LNHDA and CDR2 is SQIVND (reference sequence). CDR3 coding DNA: TGTGCCAGTAGGTCCAGGTATGAAAAACTGTTTTTT. Translating gives CASRSRYEKLFF.

The chain combines TRBV5-1 with TRBJ1-2, with D possibly TRBD1 on 6 matching bases. CDR1 and CDR2 (germline): SGHRS, YFSETQ. V dropped 4 bases and J dropped 4 bases, with 11 bases sitting between them. The CDR3 is made up of 13 amino acids. The CDR3 loop reads CASSVGQSYGYTF. The CDR3 bases are TGCGCCAGCAGCGTAGGACAGTCCTATGGCTACACCTTC.

This clone was counted a few times. The chain employs TRBV2 and TRBJ1-5; 8 bases align to TRBD1. Trimming at V came to 7 bases and at J to 4 bases, leaving 9 bases not matched to a gene. Per germline, CDR1 SNHLY and CDR2 FYNNEI. The length of the CDR3 is 15 residues. CDR3 region: CASTPDRGRNQPQHF. The CDR3, as DNA: TGTGCCAGCACCCCCGACAGGGGTCGTAATCAGCCCCAGCATTTT.

The J gene is TRBJ1-2, the V gene TRBV24-1; TRBD1 agrees at 10 bases. The V gene's germline CDR1 is KGHDR and CDR2 SFDVKD. This CDR3 contains 14 residues. V shed 4 bases and J 5 bases; nucleotides not matched to a gene: 3. CDR3: CATSEGTGAYGYTF. The DNA for the CDR3 is TGTGCCACCAGTGAAGGGACAGGGGCTTATGGCTACACCTTC.

This clone appeared a single time. CDR3 sequence: CASSPNLARSYEQYF. The CDR3 bases are TGTGCCAGCTCACCAAACCTAGCGAGATCCTACGAGCAGTACTTC. This chain links TRBV18 with TRBJ2-7; a weak D match, TRBD2 (6 bases). The CDR3 runs to 15 residues. The V end lost 2 bases, the J end lost 1 base, and 12 bases lay between the germline ends. CDR1 and CDR2 (germline): KGHSH, LQKENI.

V usage is TRBV27 and J usage is TRBJ2-5; TRBD1 is a possible D gene (5 bases). Germline V gives CDR1 MNHEY, CDR2 SMNVEV (reference sequence). The CDR3 extends over 12 amino acids. Between the trimmed V and J ends, which lost 5 bases and 4 bases, there was a span of 8 bases. DNA of the CDR3: TGTGCCAGCAGTCTTACAGGAGAGACCCAGTACTTC. Residues: CASSLTGETQYF.

This chain joins TRBV24-1 and TRBJ2-1; TRBD2 agrees at 8 bases. The junction had 6 bases not matched to a gene; V was cut back by 4 bases and J by 2 bases. The CDR3 runs to 16 residues. Germline-derived CDR1 and CDR2 are KGHDR and SFDVKD. The CDR3 sequence: CATSEAGGGPYNEQFF. Here the CDR3 DNA reads TGTGCCACCAGTGAAGCCGGCGGGGGGCCCTACAATGAGCAGTTCTTC.

The chain employs TRBV9 and TRBJ2-4, with a possible D match to TRBD2 (6 bases). Germline assignment: CDR1 SGDLS and CDR2 YYNGEE. V lost 0 bases, J lost 4 bases, and 11 bases lay in between. The CDR3 consists of 15 residues. CDR3: CASSVEVGGKNIQYF. Here the CDR3 DNA reads TGTGCCAGCAGCGTAGAGGTCGGGGGTAAAAACATTCAGTACTTC.

J is TRBJ2-7 and V is TRBV9; TRBD1 agrees at 8 bases. The CDR3 loop spans 14 amino acids. Looked up from germline, CDR1 is SGDLS and CDR2 is YYNGEE. The V and J ends lost 7 bases and 7 bases, in that order; junction bases with no gene match: 13. The CDR3 here is CASAPRGTGGEQYF. In DNA, the CDR3 is TGTGCCAGCGCCCCACGGGGAACAGGGGGGGAGCAGTACTTC.

The chain uses TRBV30 and TRBJ1-4; 9 bases align to TRBD1. The CDR3 loop spans 19 amino acids. The germline gives CDR1 GTSNPN, CDR2 SVGIG (reference sequence). The V segment lost 0 bases and the J segment 0 bases; nucleotides outside the gene matches: 11. The CDR3 loop reads CAWSVYTGGRFATNEKLFF. The CDR3 DNA reads TGTGCCTGGAGTGTATACACAGGGGGCCGATTCGCAACTAATGAAAAACTGTTTTTT.

The chain has TRBV11-2 and TRBJ2-1; TRBD1 aligns across 8 bases. CDR3 size: 19 residues. V was clipped by 0 bases and J by 7 bases; unmatched bases: 17. CDR1 is SGHAT and CDR2 is FQNNGV in the germline V gene. CDR3 protein: CASSLDGLSDRVTGNEQFF. CDR3 bases: TGTGCCAGCAGCTTAGACGGCCTTTCGGACAGGGTAACGGGTAATGAGCAGTTCTTC.

V usage is TRBV4-3 and J usage is TRBJ1-1; D perhaps matches TRBD1 (5 bases). The CDR3 totals 19 residues. The germline V and J ends were trimmed by 3 bases and 1 base, with 24 bases remaining between them. Germline CDR1 and CDR2: LGHNA and YSLEER. In DNA form, the CDR3 reads TGCGCCAGCAGCCAGTACAGGATGCCCCAAATTCGACAGAACACTGAAGCTTTCTTT. This encodes CASSQYRMPQIRQNTEAFF.

The chain combines TRBV19 with TRBJ2-1; D may be TRBD2 (6 bases). V lost 6 bases, J lost 5 bases, and 17 bases lay in between. The CDR3 consists of 15 residues. CDR1 LNHDA and CDR2 SQIVND come from the germline V gene (reference sequence). The CDR3 loop reads CASRRPGLPNNEQFF. As DNA, the CDR3 is TGTGCCAGTAGGCGGCCGGGACTCCCTAACAATGAGCAGTTCTTC.

The CDR3 region is CASIYQGNTEAFF. The DNA for the CDR3 is TGTGCCAGCATATACCAGGGGAACACTGAAGCTTTCTTT. V and J are TRBV6-5 and TRBJ1-1; a weak D match, TRBD1 (5 bases). This CDR3 region has 13 residues. Germline values: CDR1 MNHEY, CDR2 SVGAGI. Deletions cut 7 bases from V and 1 base from J, with 10 bases between.

Concerning this clone itself: The junction differs from germline at one of its ends, possibly a read error. The rearrangement uses TRBV28 and TRBJ2-7, with a tentative D call TRBD1 (6 bases). Germline V lookup: CDR1 MDHEN, CDR2 SYDVKM. CDR3 length: 12 amino acids. CDR3 in amino acids: CASSLPQGVSDF. In nucleotides, the CDR3 is TGTGCCAGCAGTTTACCACAGGGCGTATCGGACTTC.

This clone was picked up one time. The chain has TRBV20-1 and TRBJ2-7; the D gene is possibly TRBD1 (5 bases). CDR1 and CDR2 (germline): DFQATT, SNEGSKA (reference sequence). This CDR3 spans 11 amino acids. V gave up 5 bases and J gave up 5 bases, with 10 bases separating them. CDR3: CSAARGHEQYF. The CDR3 region has the DNA TGCAGTGCTGCAAGGGGTCACGAGCAGTACTTC.

V gene TRBV10-3 combines with J gene TRBJ2-1, with TRBD1 matching 8 bases. Trimming removed 6 bases from V and 6 bases from J; junction bases left unmatched: 4. Germline V CDR1 and CDR2: ENHRY, SYGVKD. This CDR3 spans 13 amino acids. CDR3 loop: CAISPDRANEQFF. Written as DNA, the CDR3 is TGTGCCATCAGCCCGGACAGGGCCAATGAGCAGTTCTTC.

V and J are TRBV29-1 and TRBJ2-7; 10 bases are shared with TRBD1. The CDR3 is 12 residues long. V was clipped by 7 bases and J by 5 bases; unmatched bases: 5. From germline, CDR1 is SQVTM and CDR2 ANQGSEA. In DNA, the CDR3 is TGCAGCGACAGGACAGGGGGGAACGAGCAGTACTTC. Its translation: CSDRTGGNEQYF.

The chain couples TRBV5-1 to TRBJ2-3; 7 positions match TRBD2. From germline, CDR1 is SGHRS and CDR2 YFSETQ. With V trimmed by 0 bases and J by 3 bases, 4 bases remained unmatched. The CDR3 is made up of 15 amino acids. Here the CDR3 reads CASSLASGVTDTQYF. CDR3 bases: TGCGCCAGCAGCTTGGCTAGCGGTGTTACAGATACGCAGTATTTT.